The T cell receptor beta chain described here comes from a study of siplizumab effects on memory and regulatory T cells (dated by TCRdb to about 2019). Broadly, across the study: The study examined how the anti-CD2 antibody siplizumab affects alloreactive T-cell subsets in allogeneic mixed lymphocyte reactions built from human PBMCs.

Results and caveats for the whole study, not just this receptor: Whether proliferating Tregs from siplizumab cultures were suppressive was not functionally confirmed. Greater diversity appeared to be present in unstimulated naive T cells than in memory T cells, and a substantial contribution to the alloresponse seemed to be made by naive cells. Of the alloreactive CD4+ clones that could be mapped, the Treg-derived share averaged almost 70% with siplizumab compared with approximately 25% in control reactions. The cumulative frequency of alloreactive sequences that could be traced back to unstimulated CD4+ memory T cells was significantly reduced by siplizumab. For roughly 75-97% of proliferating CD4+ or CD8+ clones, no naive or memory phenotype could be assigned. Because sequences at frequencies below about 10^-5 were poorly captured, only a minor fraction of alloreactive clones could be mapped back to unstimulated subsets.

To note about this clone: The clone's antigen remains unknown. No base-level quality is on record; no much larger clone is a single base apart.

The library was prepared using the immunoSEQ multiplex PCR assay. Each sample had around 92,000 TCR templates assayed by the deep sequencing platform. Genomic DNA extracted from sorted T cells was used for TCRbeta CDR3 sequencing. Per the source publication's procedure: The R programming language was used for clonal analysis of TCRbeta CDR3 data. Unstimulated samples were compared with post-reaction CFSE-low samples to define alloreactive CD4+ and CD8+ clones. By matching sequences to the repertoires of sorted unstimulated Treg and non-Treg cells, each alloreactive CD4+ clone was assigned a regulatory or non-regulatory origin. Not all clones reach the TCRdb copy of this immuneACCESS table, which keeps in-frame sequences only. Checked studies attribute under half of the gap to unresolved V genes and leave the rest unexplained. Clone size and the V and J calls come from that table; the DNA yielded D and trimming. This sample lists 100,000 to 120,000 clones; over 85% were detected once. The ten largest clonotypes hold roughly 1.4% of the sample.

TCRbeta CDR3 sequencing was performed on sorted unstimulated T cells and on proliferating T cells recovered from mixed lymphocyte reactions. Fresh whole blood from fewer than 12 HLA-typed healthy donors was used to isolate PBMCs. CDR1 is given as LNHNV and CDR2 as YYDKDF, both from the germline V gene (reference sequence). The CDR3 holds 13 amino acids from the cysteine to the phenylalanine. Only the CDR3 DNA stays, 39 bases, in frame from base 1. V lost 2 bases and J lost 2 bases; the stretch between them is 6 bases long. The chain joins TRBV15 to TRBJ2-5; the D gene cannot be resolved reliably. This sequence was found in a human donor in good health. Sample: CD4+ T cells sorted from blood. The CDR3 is CATSRSRQETQYF. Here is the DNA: TGTGCCACCAGCAGATCCCGGCAAGAGACCCAGTACTTC.